A selection of T cell receptor beta chains follows, all from one sample in a study of T-cell memory formation after mild COVID-19. TCRdb re-called the 5' RACE reads through MiXCR, storing one row per CDR3 protein. The table shows around 300,000 distinct CDR3 sequences, with about 13% occurring only once. The sequencing sample was made of PBMCs or a T cell subset sorted from them (not recorded which). Every receptor here comes from a young man who had mild COVID-19 (a few samples of this study predate the infection). Cell type and time point are not known. CDR3s include the opening cysteine and the closing phenylalanine or tryptophan. D genes are given only for firm matches. Clone size is not always given. Where it is, it says once, few, many or a class for expanded clones.

TRBJ2-3	-	TRBV6-1	few	TGTGCCAGCAGTGATCGGGGGGATACGCAGTATTTT	CASSDRGDTQYF
TRBJ1-6	-	TRBV12-3/TRBV12-4	few	TGTGCCAGCAGTCAGGGAGGGGCGGGTGGTAATTCACCCCTCCACTTT	CASSQGGAGGNSPLHF
TRBJ1-5	-	TRBV28	few	TGTGCCAGCAGTAGGGAGCGGCCCCAGCATTTT	CASSRERPQHF
TRBJ1-1	-	TRBV5-4	-	TGTGCCAGCGGAATGTTAATGAACACTGAAGCTTTCTTT	CASGMLMNTEAFF
TRBJ1-5	-	TRBV19	-	TGTGCCAGTAGTTTAGGACAGACTATTCTCCATCAGCCCCAGCATTTT	CASSLGQTILHQPQHF
TRBJ2-7	-	TRBV5-1	-	TGCGCCAGCAGCCCCCCGAGTTCCACCTACGAGCAGTACTTC	CASSPPSSTYEQYF
TRBJ1-4	-	TRBV18	once	TGTGCCAGCTCACCAATCGGGGCTTCTAATGAAAAACTGTTTTTT	CASSPIGASNEKLFF
TRBJ1-2	-	TRBV5-1	few	TGCGCCAGCAGCTTGAAGTCGGAGTATGGCTACACCTTC	CASSLKSEYGYTF
TRBJ2-2	TRBD2	TRBV6-1	few	TGTGCCAGCAGGGGGACTAGCGGGGGGATCGGGGAGCTGTTTTTT	CASRGTSGGIGELFF
TRBJ2-5	-	TRBV6-1	few	TGTGCCAGCAGTGAAGCCAGCTTGGGGCAAGAGACCCAGTACTTC	CASSEASLGQETQYF